This T cell receptor beta chain was retrieved from a study of follicular helper T cells after annual influenza vaccination. Sample time point: 2015-2016 season, pre-vaccination. Excluded were substance abuse, HIV/AIDS, active cancer, immunomodulatory drugs and active illness. ICOS+CD38+ and ICOS-CD38- fractions were sorted from non-naive CD4+CXCR5+PD-1+ cells. Details on this clone: Its antigen remains unknown.

Study findings and constraints: ICOS+CD38+ cTfh clonality tracked population frequency, and its change tracked circulating plasmablast change.

Clones were read by immunoSEQ multiplex PCR, and TCRdb kept only the in-frame ones, dropping some. Among 9,500 to 15,000 clones, about 80% were seen once, and the ten largest hold roughly 3.5%. The starting material was CXCR5+ CD38- circulating T follicular helper cells from blood, obtained on the day of influenza vaccination. As to subset: circulating Tfh, non-naive CD4+CXCR5+PD-1+ (ICOS+CD38+ or ICOS-CD38-). This clonotype was sampled from an adult who received the influenza vaccine.

CDR3 coding DNA: TGTGCCAGCTCACCTGTTAGATCCTCTGGGGCCAACGTCCTGACTTTC. It yields the protein CASSPVRSSGANVLTF. The chain recombines TRBV18 with TRBJ2-6; D is ambiguous. V was cut by 3 bases and J by 0 bases, with 9 bases left in between. CDR3 length equals 16 residues. Looked up from germline, CDR1 is KGHSH and CDR2 is LQKENI.